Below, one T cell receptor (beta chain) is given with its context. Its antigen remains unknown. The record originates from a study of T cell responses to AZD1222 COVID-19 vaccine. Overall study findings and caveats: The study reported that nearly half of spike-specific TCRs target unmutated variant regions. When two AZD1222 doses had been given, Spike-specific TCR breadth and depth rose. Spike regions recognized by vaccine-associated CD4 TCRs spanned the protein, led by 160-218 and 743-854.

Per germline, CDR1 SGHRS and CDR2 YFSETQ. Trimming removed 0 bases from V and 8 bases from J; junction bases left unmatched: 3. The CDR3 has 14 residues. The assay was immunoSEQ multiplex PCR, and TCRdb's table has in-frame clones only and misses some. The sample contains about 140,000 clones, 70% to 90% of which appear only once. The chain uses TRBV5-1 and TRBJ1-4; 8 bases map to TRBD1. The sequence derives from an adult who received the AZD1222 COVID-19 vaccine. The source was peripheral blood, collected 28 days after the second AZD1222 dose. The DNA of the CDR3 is TGCGCCAGCAGCTTGGGACAGGGGACCGAAAAACTGTTTTTT. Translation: CASSLGQGTEKLFF. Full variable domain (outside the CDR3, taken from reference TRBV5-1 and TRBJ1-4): KAGVTQTPRYLIKTRGQQVTLSCSPISGHRSVSWYQQTPGQGLQFLFEYFSETQRNKGNFPGRFSGRQFSNSRSEMNVSTLELGDSALYLCASSLGQGTEKLFFGSGTQLSVL.